These 22 T cell receptor beta chains were all obtained from the same sample, sequenced in a study of Ad26.COV2.S vaccination and SARS-CoV-2 variants. Here immunoSEQ multiplex PCR was the method, and the copy in TCRdb shows in-frame clones only, minus some. The data show roughly 700,000 clones, around 89% seen once. Treatment here: roughly 19 received Ad26.COV2.S at low or high dose, single or two shots; about five received placebo; per-sample allocation not given. Sample collection was performed on day 63 after the first vaccine or placebo injection. Specimen: peripheral blood, collected in a trial of Ad26.COV2.S vaccine versus placebo. The receptors here all came from a person aged 18-60 years who received the Ad26.COV2.S COVID-19 vaccine or a placebo.

This rearrangement joins TRBV9 to TRBJ2-5, with 10 bases aligning to TRBD2. Germline lookup yields CDR1 SGDLS and CDR2 YYNGEE. V shed 0 bases and J 5 bases; nucleotides not matched to a gene: 7. The CDR3 has 16 amino acids. This CDR3 is CASSVEASGGHETQYF. The CDR3 nucleotides are TGTGCCAGCAGCGTAGAGGCTAGCGGGGGTCATGAGACCCAGTACTTC.

J is TRBJ2-2 and V is TRBV11-2, with D possibly being TRBD1 (5 bases). CDR3 size: 16 residues. Germline CDR1 reads SGHAT; CDR2 reads FQNNGV. Trimming cost V 0 bases and J 8 bases, with 16 bases left between them. The CDR3 is CASSLETVAVLGELFF. In DNA form, the CDR3 reads TGTGCCAGCAGCTTAGAGACAGTAGCAGTTTTGGGGGAGCTGTTTTTT.

The CDR3 DNA reads as TGTGCCAGCAGTTTTTTCGACGGAGTCAAAAACATTCAGTACTTC. As protein: CASSFFDGVKNIQYF. J is TRBJ2-4 and V is TRBV6-2 or TRBV6-3; D gene uncertain. CDR1 and CDR2 (germline): MNHEY, SVGEGT. V dropped 4 bases and J dropped 3 bases, with 13 bases sitting between them. This CDR3 has 15 amino acids.

The J gene is TRBJ2-3, the V gene TRBV27; D is ambiguous. This CDR3 spans 14 amino acids. V shed 1 base and J shed 0 bases, with 5 bases lying between them. The germline gives CDR1 MNHEY, CDR2 SMNVEV (reference sequence). Here the CDR3 reads CASSLLDSTDTQYF. CDR3 coding DNA: TGTGCCAGCAGTTTATTGGACAGCACAGATACGCAGTATTTT.

This chain uses TRBV5-4 with TRBJ1-2, with 10 positions matching TRBD1. V lost 0 bases, J lost 9 bases, and 8 bases stayed unmatched. This CDR3 is built from 15 residues. CDR1 is SGHNT and CDR2 is YYREEE in the germline V gene (reference sequence). CDR3 DNA: TGTGCCAGCAGCTTGGGCCTGACAGGGGGCTGGAGCTACACCTTC. Translating it yields CASSLGLTGGWSYTF.

The V gene is TRBV20-1, the J gene TRBJ2-7; D is uncertain. Deletions cut 6 bases from V and 7 bases from J, with 13 bases between. This CDR3 is 11 amino acids long. CDR1 DFQATT and CDR2 SNEGSKA come from the germline V gene (reference sequence). DNA for the CDR3: TGCAGTGCCCAGACCCTGGGGGAGCAGTACTTC. Protein product: CSAQTLGEQYF.

The V gene is TRBV30, the J gene TRBJ2-5; TRBD2 might be the D (7 bases). CDR3 length equals 13 residues. CDR1 is GTSNPN and CDR2 is SVGIG in the germline V gene (reference sequence). V lost 6 bases, J lost 5 bases, and 16 bases lay in between. For the CDR3, the DNA is TGTGCCTGCCTAAAGGGGGGGGTCGAGACCCAGTACTTC. It encodes CACLKGGVETQYF.

The gene calls are TRBV29-1 and TRBJ2-1; the match to TRBD1 covers 8 bases. Germline CDR1 reads SQVTM; CDR2 reads ANQGSEA. This CDR3 region has 12 residues. Trimming cost V 7 bases and J 3 bases; bases outside gene matches: 2. The CDR3 reads CSAGQGYNEQFF. CDR3 sequence (DNA): TGCAGCGCCGGACAGGGCTACAATGAGCAGTTCTTC.

The V gene is TRBV19, the J gene TRBJ2-3; D could derive from TRBD1 or TRBD2 (6 bases each). The germline gives CDR1 LNHDA, CDR2 SQIVND (reference sequence). The length of the CDR3 is 15 residues. The V end lost 5 bases, the J end lost 4 bases, and 16 bases lay between the germline ends. The CDR3 reads CASSSWGARADTQYF. In DNA, the CDR3 is TGTGCCAGTAGTTCGTGGGGGGCGCGTGCAGATACGCAGTATTTT.

The chain carries TRBV30 and TRBJ1-5; 11 bases are a match to TRBD1. CDR3 length: 14 residues. J lost 7 bases, V lost 4 bases, and 6 bases had no gene match. In germline, CDR1 is GTSNPN, CDR2 SVGIG (reference sequence). CDR3 in DNA: TGTGCCTGGACCTTGAGGGACAGGGGGCAGCCCCAGCATTTT. It specifies CAWTLRDRGQPQHF.

The table lists this clone with a few counts. This chain joins TRBV18 and TRBJ1-1, with D unresolved. Germline CDR1 reads KGHSH; CDR2 reads LQKENI. The CDR3 has 11 amino acids. V lost 5 bases and J lost 1, with 2 bases in between. The CDR3: CASSENTEAFF. CDR3 in DNA: TGTGCCAGCTCAGAGAACACTGAAGCTTTCTTT. The variable domain in full, with the rest retrieved from reference TRBV18 and TRBJ1-1, is NAGVMQNPRHLVRRRGQEARLRCSPMKGHSHVYWYRQLPEEGLKFMVYLQKENIIDESGMPKERFSAEFPKEGPSILRIQQVVRGDSAAYFCASSENTEAFFGQGTRLTVV.

The chain employs TRBV5-1 and TRBJ1-1, with TRBD1 matching 7 bases. The germline V gene has CDR1 SGHRS and CDR2 YFSETQ. Trimming at V came to 2 bases and at J to 4 bases, leaving 5 bases not matched to a gene. The CDR3 contains 14 residues. CDR3 in amino acids: CASSLQGIGTEAFF. DNA of the CDR3: TGCGCCAGCAGCTTACAGGGGATTGGCACTGAAGCTTTCTTT.

This clone was picked up one time. The chain combines TRBV21-1 with TRBJ1-2; TRBD1 reflects the table's D call only, with no check against the DNA. TRBV21-1 counts as a pseudogene. The CDR3 is 14 residues long. CDR3: CASSKPYSNYGYTF. CDR3 nucleotide sequence: TGTGCCAGCAGCAAACCGTACAGTAACTATGGCTACACCTTC.

The V gene is TRBV7-9, the J gene TRBJ1-4, with D perhaps matching TRBD1 (5 bases). Germline V gene data show CDR1 as SEHNR and CDR2 as FQNEAQ (reference sequence). The CDR3 length is 16 residues. V lost 1 base to trimming and J lost 4 bases, with 13 bases between them. The CDR3 DNA reads TGTGCCAGCAGCTTAGGCGCCGGCGACAGTAATGAAAAACTGTTTTTT. It yields the protein CASSLGAGDSNEKLFF. Together with reference TRBV7-9 and TRBJ1-4, the CDR3 gives the full variable domain: DTGVSQNPRHKITKRGQNVTFRCDPISEHNRLYWYRQTLGQGPEFLTYFQNEAQLEKSRLLSDRFSAERPKGSFSTLEIQRTEQGDSAMYLCASSLGAGDSNEKLFFGSGTQLSVL.

V gene TRBV5-1 combines with J gene TRBJ1-1; D is unclear. CDR3 length equals 13 residues. V lost 6 bases and J lost 1, with 10 bases in between. The germline CDR1 and CDR2 sequences are SGHRS and YFSETQ. In DNA, the CDR3 is TGCGCCAGCAACCGGGAAGCGAACACTGAAGCTTTCTTT. This gives the protein CASNREANTEAFF.

The chain carries TRBV30 and TRBJ2-3; D is unresolved. The CDR3 length is 13 residues. V lost 6 bases to trimming and J lost 1 base, with 11 bases between them. From germline, CDR1 is GTSNPN and CDR2 SVGIG (reference sequence). The CDR3 is CACPGGRTDTQYF. The CDR3 DNA is TGTGCCTGCCCGGGCGGTCGCACAGATACGCAGTATTTT.

CDR3 residues: CASSVGETHSYEQYF. The CDR3 nucleotides are TGTGCCAGCAGCGTAGGAGAGACACACTCCTACGAGCAGTACTTC. The J gene is TRBJ2-7, the V gene TRBV9; D gene unclear. The CDR3 has 15 residues. Germline V gives CDR1 SGDLS, CDR2 YYNGEE. Trimming left V 0 bases short and J 0 bases short, with 10 bases between.

V is TRBV24-1 and J is TRBJ1-2, with 10 nucleotides matching TRBD1. This CDR3 comprises 13 residues. The V gene's germline CDR1 is KGHDR and CDR2 SFDVKD. V gave up 4 bases and J gave up 8 bases; unmatched junction bases: 3. CDR3 sequence: CATSDGTGVGYTF. The CDR3 DNA is TGTGCCACCAGTGACGGGACAGGGGTCGGCTACACCTTC.

This sequence joins TRBV24-1 and TRBJ2-7; tentative D call: TRBD2 (6 bases). This CDR3 has 15 residues. V was clipped by 3 bases and J by 4 bases, with 15 bases between them. Germline V gene sequence: CDR1 KGHDR, CDR2 SFDVKD. CDR3 coding DNA: TGTGCCACCAGTGATCCGAAGACTAGTGAGTACGAGCAGTACTTC. This translates into CATSDPKTSEYEQYF.

The V gene is TRBV25-1, the J gene TRBJ2-7; D might be TRBD1 or TRBD2, each matching 5 bases. With 0 bases removed from V and 2 bases from J, the gap between germline ends came to 11 bases. CDR1 is MGHDK and CDR2 is SYGVNS in the germline V gene. CDR3 length equals 15 residues. The CDR3 here is CASSEYEGPTYEQYF. Here the CDR3 DNA reads TGTGCCAGCAGTGAATATGAGGGGCCTACCTACGAGCAGTACTTC.

The rearrangement uses TRBV7-2 and TRBJ2-7; 9 positions agree with TRBD1. The CDR3 loop spans 16 amino acids. Germline V lookup: CDR1 SGHTA, CDR2 FQGNSA. V lost 5 bases and J lost 4; bases outside the gene matches: 12. The CDR3 spells CASSPSSDRGLYEQYF. CDR3 nucleotide sequence: TGTGCCAGCAGCCCTAGTTCGGACAGGGGATTGTACGAGCAGTACTTC.

The V gene is TRBV30, the J gene TRBJ2-7, with 7 bases identical to TRBD1. The CDR3 spans 13 residues. The V segment lost 4 bases and the J segment 3 bases; nucleotides outside the gene matches: 6. CDR1 and CDR2 (germline): GTSNPN, SVGIG (reference sequence). CDR3 loop: CAWTRQGIYEQYF. Here the CDR3 DNA reads TGTGCCTGGACGCGACAGGGCATCTACGAGCAGTACTTC. The full variable domain, its missing parts supplied by reference TRBV30 and TRBJ2-7, is SQTIHQWPATLVQPVGSPLSLECTVEGTSNPNLYWYRQAAGRGLQLLFYSVGIGQISSEVPQNLSASRPQDRQFILSSKKLLLSDSGFYLCAWTRQGIYEQYFGPGTRLTVT.